This entry is about one T cell receptor (beta chain). The V gene lost 6 bases and the J gene lost 0 bases, with 9 bases spanning the gap. CDR3 length: 15 amino acids. CDR1 is MNHEY and CDR2 is SVGAGI in the germline V gene. Authors' analysis steps: Counts of nucleated cells, estimated from reference gene primer amplification, were obtained. TCRdb's table, derived via immunoSEQ multiplex PCR, lists solely in-frame clones and lacks some. The DNA gave D and trimming, while V, J and clone size come from that table. Of 45,000 to 60,000 clones detected, 75% to 95% appear once; the ten largest clones hold roughly 6%. The sample belongs to a study of blood T cell repertoires in COVID-19. The wider study: The samples span acute and convalescent COVID-19 from the United States, Italy and Spain. Sources were T cells, B-cell-depleted T cells, or PBMCs; the material itself was cDNA or gDNA.

The source is a man aged 70 or older with active COVID-19. The sample was peripheral blood. This chain joins TRBV6-5 and TRBJ1-6, with D possibly matching TRBD1 (5 bases). The CDR3 loop is CASRGGASYNSPLHF. The DNA of the CDR3 is TGTGCCAGCAGAGGAGGGGCCTCCTATAATTCACCCCTCCACTTT.